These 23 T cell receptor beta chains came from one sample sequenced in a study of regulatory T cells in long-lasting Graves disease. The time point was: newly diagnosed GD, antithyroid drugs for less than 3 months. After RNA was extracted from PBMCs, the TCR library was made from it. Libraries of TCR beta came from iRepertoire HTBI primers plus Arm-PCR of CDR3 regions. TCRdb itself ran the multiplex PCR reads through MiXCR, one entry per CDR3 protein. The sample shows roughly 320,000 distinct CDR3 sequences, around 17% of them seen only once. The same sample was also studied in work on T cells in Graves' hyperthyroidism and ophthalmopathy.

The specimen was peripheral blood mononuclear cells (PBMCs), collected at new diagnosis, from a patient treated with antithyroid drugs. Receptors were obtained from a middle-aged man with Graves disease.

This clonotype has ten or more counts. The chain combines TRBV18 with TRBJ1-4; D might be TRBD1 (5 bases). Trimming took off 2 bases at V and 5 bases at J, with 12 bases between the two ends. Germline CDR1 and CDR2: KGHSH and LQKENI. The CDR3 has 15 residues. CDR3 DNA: TGTGCCAGCTCACCAAGGGCCGGGGGAAATGAAAAACTGTTTTTT. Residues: CASSPRAGGNEKLFF. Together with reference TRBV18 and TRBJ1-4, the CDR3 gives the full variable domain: NAGVMQNPRHLVRRRGQEARLRCSPMKGHSHVYWYRQLPEEGLKFMVYLQKENIIDESGMPKERFSAEFPKEGPSILRIQQVVRGDSAAYFCASSPRAGGNEKLFFGSGTQLSVL.

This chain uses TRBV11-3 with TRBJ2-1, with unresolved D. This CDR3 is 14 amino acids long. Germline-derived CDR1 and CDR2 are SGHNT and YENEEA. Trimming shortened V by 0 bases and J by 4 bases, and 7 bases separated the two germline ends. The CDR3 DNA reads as TGTGCCAGCAGCTTAGATGGGGATTACAATGAGCAGTTCTTC. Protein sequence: CASSLDGDYNEQFF.

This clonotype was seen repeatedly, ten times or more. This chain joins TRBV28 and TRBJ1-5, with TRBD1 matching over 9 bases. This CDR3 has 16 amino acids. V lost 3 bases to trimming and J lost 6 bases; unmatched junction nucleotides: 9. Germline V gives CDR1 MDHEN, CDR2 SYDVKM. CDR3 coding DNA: TGTGCCAGCAGTTTGTTTCCGGGACAGGGAGGTCAGCCCCAGCATTTT. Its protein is CASSLFPGQGGQPQHF.

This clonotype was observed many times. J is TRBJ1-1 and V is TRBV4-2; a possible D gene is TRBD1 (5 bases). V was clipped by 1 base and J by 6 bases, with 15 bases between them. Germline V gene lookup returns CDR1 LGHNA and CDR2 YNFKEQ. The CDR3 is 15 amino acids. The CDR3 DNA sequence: TGTGCCAGCAGCCAAGGGCTAGGGGTCCTTTCTGAAGCTTTCTTT. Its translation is CASSQGLGVLSEAFF.

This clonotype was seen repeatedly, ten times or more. The CDR3 region has the DNA TGCGCCAGCAGCTTGGCCTACCAAGAGACCCAGTACTTC. It codes for CASSLAYQETQYF. The chain employs TRBV5-1 and TRBJ2-5; unclear D gene. The V and J ends lost 0 bases and 0 bases respectively, with 3 bases between them. The CDR3 is 13 amino acids. In germline, CDR1 is SGHRS, CDR2 YFSETQ.

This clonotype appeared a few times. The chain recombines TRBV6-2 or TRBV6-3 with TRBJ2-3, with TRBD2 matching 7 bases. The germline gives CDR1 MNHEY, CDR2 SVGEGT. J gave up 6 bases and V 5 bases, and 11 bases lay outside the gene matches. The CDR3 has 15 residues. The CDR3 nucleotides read TGTGCCAGCAGTCCGACTAGCCGTGTGTGGGATACGCAGTATTTT. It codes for CASSPTSRVWDTQYF.

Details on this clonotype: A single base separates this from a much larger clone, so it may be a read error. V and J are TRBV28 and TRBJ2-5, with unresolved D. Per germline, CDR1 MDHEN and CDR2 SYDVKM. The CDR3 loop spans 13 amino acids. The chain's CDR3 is CASHVGYQETQHF. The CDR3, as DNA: TGTGCCAGCCATGTGGGGTACCAAGAGACCCAGCACTTC.

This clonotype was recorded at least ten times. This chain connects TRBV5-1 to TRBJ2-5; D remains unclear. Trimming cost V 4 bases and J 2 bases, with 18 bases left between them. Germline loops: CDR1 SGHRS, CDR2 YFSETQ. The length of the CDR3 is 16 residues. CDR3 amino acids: CASSHTLHRDQETQYF. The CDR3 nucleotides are TGCGCCAGCAGCCACACCCTTCACAGAGATCAAGAGACCCAGTACTTC.

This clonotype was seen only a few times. The CDR3: CASRTRGYNEQFF. In DNA form, the CDR3 reads TGCGCCAGCCGGACTAGGGGGTACAATGAGCAGTTCTTC. The chain carries TRBV10-2 and TRBJ2-1, with a possible D match to TRBD2 (7 bases). This CDR3 is 13 amino acids long. The V gene's germline CDR1 is WSHSY and CDR2 SAAADI. V was trimmed by 8 bases and J by 4 bases, leaving 12 bases between them.

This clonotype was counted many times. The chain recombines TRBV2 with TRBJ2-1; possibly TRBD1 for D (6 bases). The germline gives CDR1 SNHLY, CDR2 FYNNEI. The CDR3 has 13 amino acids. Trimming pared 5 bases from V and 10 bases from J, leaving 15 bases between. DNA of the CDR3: TGTGCCAGCAGTCAAAACAGGGCTCCGGAGCAGTTCTTC. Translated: CASSQNRAPEQFF.

This CDR3 is CASSLGSFNEKLFF. DNA of the CDR3: TGTGCCAGCAGCTTGGGCAGTTTTAATGAAAAACTGTTTTTT. The chain combines TRBV5-5 with TRBJ1-4; D not resolved. Germline CDR1 is SGHKS and CDR2 is YYEKEE (reference sequence). This CDR3 has 14 residues. V lost 0 bases to trimming and J lost 4 bases, with 7 bases between them.

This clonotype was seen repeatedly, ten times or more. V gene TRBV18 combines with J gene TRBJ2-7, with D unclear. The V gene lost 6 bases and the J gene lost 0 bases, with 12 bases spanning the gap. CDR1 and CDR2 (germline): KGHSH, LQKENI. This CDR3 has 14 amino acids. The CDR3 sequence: CASSQTLSSYEQYF. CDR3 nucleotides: TGTGCCAGCTCCCAGACGTTGAGCTCCTACGAGCAGTACTTC.

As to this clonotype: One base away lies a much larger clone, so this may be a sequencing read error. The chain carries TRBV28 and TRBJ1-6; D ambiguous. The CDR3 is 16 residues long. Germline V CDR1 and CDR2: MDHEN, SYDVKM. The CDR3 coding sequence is TGTGTCAGCAGTTCCTCCCTCGGCGGGGAAAATTCACCCCTCCACTTT. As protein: CVSSSSLGGENSPLHF.

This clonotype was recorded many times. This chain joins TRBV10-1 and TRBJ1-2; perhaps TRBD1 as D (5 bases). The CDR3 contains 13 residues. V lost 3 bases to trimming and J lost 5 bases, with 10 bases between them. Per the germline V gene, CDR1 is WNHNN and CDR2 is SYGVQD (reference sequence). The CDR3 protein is CASSDSQGYGYTF. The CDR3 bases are TGCGCCAGCAGTGATTCGCAGGGATATGGCTACACCTTC.

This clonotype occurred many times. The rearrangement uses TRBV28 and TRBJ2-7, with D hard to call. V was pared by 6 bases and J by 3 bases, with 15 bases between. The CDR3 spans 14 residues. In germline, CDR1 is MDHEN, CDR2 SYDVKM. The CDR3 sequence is CASRPPSGFYEQYF. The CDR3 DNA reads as TGTGCCAGCAGACCCCCTTCCGGATTCTACGAGCAGTACTTC.

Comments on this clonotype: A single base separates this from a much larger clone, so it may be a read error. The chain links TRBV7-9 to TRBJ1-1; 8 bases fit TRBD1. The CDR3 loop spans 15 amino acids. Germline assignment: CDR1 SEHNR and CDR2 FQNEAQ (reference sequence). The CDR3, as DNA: TGTGCCAGCAGCTCGCTCAGGGGGCTGAACACTGGAGCTTTCTTT. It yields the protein CASSSLRGLNTGAFF.

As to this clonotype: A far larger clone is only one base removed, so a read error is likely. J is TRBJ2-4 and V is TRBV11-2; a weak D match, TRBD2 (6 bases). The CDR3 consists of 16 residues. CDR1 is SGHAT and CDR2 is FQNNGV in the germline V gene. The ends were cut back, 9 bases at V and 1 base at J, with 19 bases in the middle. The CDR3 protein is CARTLGAGRAKNIQYF. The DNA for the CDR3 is TGTGCCAGGACCCTAGGGGCGGGGAGGGCCAAAAACATTCAGTACTTC.

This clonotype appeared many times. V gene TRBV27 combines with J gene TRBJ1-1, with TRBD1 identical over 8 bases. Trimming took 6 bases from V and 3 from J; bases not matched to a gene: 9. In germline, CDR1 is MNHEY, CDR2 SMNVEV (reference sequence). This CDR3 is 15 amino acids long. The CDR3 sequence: CASSPRTGRDTEAFF. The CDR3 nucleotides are TGTGCCAGCAGCCCCCGGACAGGGAGGGACACTGAAGCTTTCTTT.

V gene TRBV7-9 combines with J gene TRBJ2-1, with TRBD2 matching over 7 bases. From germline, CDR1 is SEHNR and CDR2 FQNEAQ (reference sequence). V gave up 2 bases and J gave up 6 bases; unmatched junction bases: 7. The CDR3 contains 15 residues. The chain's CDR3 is CASSLNGGFCNEQFF. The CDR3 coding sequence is TGTGCCAGCAGCTTAAACGGGGGGTTTTGCAATGAGCAGTTCTTC.

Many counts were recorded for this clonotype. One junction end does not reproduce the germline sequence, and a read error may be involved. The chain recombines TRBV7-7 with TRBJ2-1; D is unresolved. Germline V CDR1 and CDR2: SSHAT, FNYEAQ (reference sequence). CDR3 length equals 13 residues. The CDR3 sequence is CASSLANFGEQFF. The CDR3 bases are TGTGCTAGCAGCTTAGCTAACTTCGGTGAGCAGTTCTTC. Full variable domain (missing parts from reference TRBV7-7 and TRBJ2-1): GAGVSQSPRYKVTKRGQDVTLRCDPISSHATLYWYQQALGQGPEFLTYFNYEAQPDKSGLPSDRFSAERPEGSISTLTIQRTEQRDSAMYRCASSLANFGEQFFGPGTRLTVL.

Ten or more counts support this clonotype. The DNA of the CDR3 is TGCAGTGCCTCCCTTACAGGGCCCTCCTACGAGCAGTACTTC. The encoded protein is CSASLTGPSYEQYF. The chain joins TRBV20-1 to TRBJ2-7; D perhaps matches TRBD1 (6 bases). The germline V gene encodes CDR1 DFQATT and CDR2 SNEGSKA (reference sequence). The CDR3 is made up of 14 amino acids. V lost 6 bases, J lost 0 bases, and 15 bases lay in between.

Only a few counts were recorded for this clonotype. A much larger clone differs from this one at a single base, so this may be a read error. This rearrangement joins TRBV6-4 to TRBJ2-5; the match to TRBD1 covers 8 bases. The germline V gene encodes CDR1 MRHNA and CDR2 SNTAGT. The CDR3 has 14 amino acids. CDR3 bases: TGTGCCAGCAGTACTGGGACAGGCCAAGAGACCCGGTACTTC. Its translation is CASSTGTGQETRYF.

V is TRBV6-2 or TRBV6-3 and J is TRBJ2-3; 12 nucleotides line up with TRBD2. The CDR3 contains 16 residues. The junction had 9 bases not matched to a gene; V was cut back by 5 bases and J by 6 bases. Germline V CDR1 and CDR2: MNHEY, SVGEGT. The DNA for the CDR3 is TGTGCCAGCAGTGCCTCTAGCGGGGGGGCCGCGGATACGCAGTATTTT. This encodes CASSASSGGAADTQYF.